The T cell receptor beta chain described here comes from a study of cytomegalovirus exposure and HLA in healthy donors. The PCR contained 60 Vbeta and 13 Jbeta primers. Generated by immunoSEQ multiplex PCR, the TCRdb table keeps only in-frame clones and is missing some. Of about 160,000 clones in the sample, 75% to 85% were seen once. The CDR3 consists of 12 residues. Trimming left V 3 bases short and J 5 bases short, with 7 bases between. Germline V lookup: CDR1 SGHTA, CDR2 FQGNSA. The chain links TRBV7-2 to TRBJ1-2; D uncertain. Input material: PBMCs. This TCR was sampled from a man between 50 and 59 years old in good health and CMV-seropositive. Here the CDR3 DNA reads TGTGCCAGCAGCTTTAGAGAATATGGCTACACCTTC. Translating it yields CASSFREYGYTF.